Listed here are 6 T cell receptor beta chains from one sample, sequenced in a study of healthy donors' naive CD4 and CD8 T cells. TCR libraries were built from 450 to 650 ng of total RNA by linear amplification. TCRdb ran MiXCR on the reads and lists one entry per CDR3 protein. The data show about 180,000 distinct CDR3 sequences, with around 80% seen just once and 2.3% held by the top ten. The specimen sequenced was naive CD4+ and CD8+ T cells sorted from blood, pooled from several donors. Source of these receptors: a pool of human donors in good health; the sample pools cells from several healthy donors.

The chain links TRBV12-3 or TRBV12-4 to TRBJ2-7, with a tentative D call TRBD2 (5 bases). This CDR3 is 15 amino acids long. The ends were cut back, 5 bases at V and 2 bases at J, with 16 bases in the middle. As DNA, the CDR3 is TGTGCCAGCAGTCCTATTAGAGGGTCAACCTACGAGCAGTACTTC. Its translation is CASSPIRGSTYEQYF.

This chain uses TRBV29-1 with TRBJ2-1; D remains ambiguous. Germline lookup yields CDR1 SQVTM and CDR2 ANQGSEA. With 8 bases removed from V and 4 bases from J, the gap between germline ends came to 9 bases. The CDR3 contains 11 residues. The CDR3 is CSWGRYNEQFF. The CDR3 DNA follows: TGCAGCTGGGGAAGGTACAATGAGCAGTTCTTC.

This rearrangement joins TRBV15 to TRBJ1-6, with TRBD1 matching 11 bases. CDR3 length equals 18 residues. Germline trimming cut 1 base from V and 6 bases from J; bases unmatched to any gene: 8. Germline CDR1 is LNHNV and CDR2 is YYDKDF (reference sequence). CDR3 protein: CATSRVGQGDSSNSPLHF. The CDR3 DNA sequence: TGTGCCACCAGCAGAGTGGGACAGGGGGATTCTAGTAATTCACCCCTCCACTTT.

The V and J genes are TRBV4-3 and TRBJ1-6, with TRBD1 matching 9 bases. The trim removed 9 bases at V and 8 bases at J, leaving 8 bases unmatched. CDR3 size: 14 residues. In germline, CDR1 is LGHNA, CDR2 YSLEER. This CDR3 reads CASKTGQGYSPLHF. The CDR3 nucleotides read TGCGCCAGTAAGACGGGACAGGGATATTCACCCCTCCACTTT.

The chain links TRBV12-3 or TRBV12-4 to TRBJ2-7; a possible D gene is TRBD2 (5 bases). The CDR3 consists of 12 residues. V dropped 3 bases and J dropped 10 bases, with 13 bases sitting between them. The CDR3 DNA is TGTGCCAGCAGTTTTACTGGAGGTTCCCAGTACTTC. Protein sequence: CASSFTGGSQYF.

The chain is built from TRBV20-1 and TRBJ1-2; D remains unclear. Germline CDR1 and CDR2: DFQATT and SNEGSKA (reference sequence). The CDR3 runs to 12 residues. Trimming took off 1 base at V and 8 bases at J, with 11 bases between the two ends. CDR3: CSARVPAGGYTF. The CDR3 DNA reads as TGCAGTGCTAGAGTCCCGGCGGGCGGCTACACCTTC.